This T cell receptor (beta chain) originates from a study of blood T cell repertoires in COVID-19. Looking at the study overall: Samples of COVID-19 (acute and convalescent) were obtained from the United States, Italy and Spain.

V lost 0 bases and J lost 5, with 10 bases in between. The CDR3 has 15 residues. Germline V lookup: CDR1 LGHNA, CDR2 YSLEER. Study processing details: The authors estimated nucleated cell counts from reference gene primer amplification. Generated by immunoSEQ multiplex PCR, the TCRdb table keeps only in-frame clones and is missing some. That table supplies the V and J calls and clone size; D and trimming were determined from the DNA. The sample includes about 100,000 clones, 80% of them seen just once. Sequenced material: peripheral blood. The receptor was derived from a woman in her 70s with acute or convalescent COVID-19. The chain recombines TRBV4-3 with TRBJ2-2, with D possibly being TRBD2 (7 bases). The CDR3 sequence: CASSQDGGLTGELFF. The CDR3, as DNA: TGCGCCAGCAGCCAAGACGGGGGGCTTACCGGGGAGCTGTTTTTT.